Listed here are 6 T cell receptor beta chains from one sample, sequenced in a study of T cells in Graves' hyperthyroidism and ophthalmopathy. Amplification of TCR beta CDR3 regions was performed using RNA transcripts as template. RT-PCR in the first round (using the HTBI primer set) targeted the TCR CDR3. TCRdb re-called the multiplex PCR reads with MiXCR, one entry per CDR3 protein. The sample includes a few hundred thousand distinct CDR3 sequences, 20% to 25% of them seen just once. The sequenced sample consisted of blood. The origin of the receptors is a woman in her 70s with Graves' ophthalmopathy.

The V call is TRBV5-1, the J call TRBJ2-1; tentative D call: TRBD2 (6 bases). V was cut by 1 base and J by 7 bases, with 15 bases left in between. Per germline, CDR1 SGHRS and CDR2 YFSETQ. This CDR3 is built from 15 residues. The CDR3 loop is CASSLLAGSWNEQFF. CDR3 nucleotides: TGCGCCAGCAGCTTGTTGGCCGGGAGTTGGAATGAGCAGTTCTTC.

Ten or more counts support this clonotype. The chain uses TRBV7-2 and TRBJ2-1; D unclear. Looked up from germline, CDR1 is SGHTA and CDR2 is FQGNSA. V lost 0 bases and J lost 6, with 6 bases in between. The length of the CDR3 is 13 residues. CDR3 in amino acids: CASSLARLNEQFF. The CDR3 nucleotides are TGTGCCAGCAGCTTAGCGCGCCTCAATGAGCAGTTCTTC.

The chain uses TRBV30 and TRBJ1-1; D uncertain. Deletions cut 5 bases from V and 0 bases from J, with 10 bases between. There are 13 residues in the CDR3. Germline values: CDR1 GTSNPN, CDR2 SVGIG (reference sequence). CDR3 in amino acids: CAWADSLNTEAFF. CDR3 DNA sequence: TGTGCCTGGGCAGACTCTCTGAACACTGAAGCTTTCTTT.

V gene TRBV5-1 combines with J gene TRBJ1-2; 8 bases map to TRBD1. The CDR3 consists of 15 residues. Per germline, CDR1 SGHRS and CDR2 YFSETQ. The V gene end was trimmed by 1 base and the J gene end by 7 bases; junction bases not matched to a gene: 9. CDR3 amino acids: CASSLSVTGESGYTF. The CDR3 DNA is TGCGCCAGCAGCTTGTCTGTGACAGGGGAGTCTGGCTACACCTTC.

Only a few counts were recorded for this clonotype. This rearrangement joins TRBV20-1 to TRBJ1-3; TRBD1 is a possible D gene (5 bases). Germline CDR1 DFQATT, CDR2 SNEGSKA (reference sequence). Trimming pared 5 bases from V and 2 bases from J, leaving 10 bases between. CDR3 length: 13 amino acids. CDR3 sequence (DNA): TGCAGTGCTCCCCTGGGGGCTGGAAACACCATATATTTT. It specifies CSAPLGAGNTIYF.

This chain joins TRBV10-3 and TRBJ1-3; unclear D gene. Trimming stripped 3 bases from V and 0 bases from J, with 9 bases between. The CDR3 length is 15 residues. Germline V gene lookup returns CDR1 ENHRY and CDR2 SYGVKD. Here the CDR3 DNA reads TGTGCCATCAGTGATAGGACGGCCTCTGGAAACACCATATATTTT. Its translation: CAISDRTASGNTIYF.